The 4 T cell receptor beta chains given below trace back to one sample, sequenced in a study of blood T cell repertoires in COVID-19. Libraries were prepared by immunoSEQ multiplex PCR; TCRdb keeps only in-frame clonotypes and omits some of them. The sample lists more than 350,000 clones, just under 90% occurring once. Sequencing was done on a sample of PBMCs or T cells enriched from blood (not recorded which). These receptors all stem from a woman aged 45 to 65 who had recovered from COVID-19.

V is TRBV5-1 and J is TRBJ1-1; 8 bases are shared with TRBD1. Germline-derived CDR1 and CDR2 are SGHRS and YFSETQ. After removal of 5 bases from V and 1 base from J, the junction contained 13 bases not matched to a gene. The length of the CDR3 is 17 residues. The CDR3 sequence: CASSPRGRTGTNTEAFF. CDR3 nucleotide sequence: TGCGCCAGCAGTCCACGTGGGAGGACAGGGACGAACACTGAAGCTTTCTTT.

The chain uses TRBV7-2 and TRBJ2-7; 12 nucleotides align to TRBD1. Trimming removed 6 bases from V and 7 bases from J; junction bases left unmatched: 19. Germline values: CDR1 SGHTA, CDR2 FQGNSA. This CDR3 is built from 18 residues. The CDR3 loop reads CASSRPGQGAGLMWEQYF. In DNA form, the CDR3 reads TGTGCCAGCAGTCGGCCGGGACAGGGGGCGGGTTTAATGTGGGAGCAGTACTTC.

J is TRBJ2-2 and V is TRBV4-3; D is unresolved. CDR3 length: 15 residues. Trimming cost V 0 bases and J 6 bases, with 11 bases left between them. Per germline, CDR1 LGHNA and CDR2 YSLEER. The CDR3 DNA reads as TGCGCCAGCAGCCAAGATCTCCTCGCGGCCGGGGAGCTGTTTTTT. Its protein is CASSQDLLAAGELFF.

The chain carries TRBV6-2 or TRBV6-3 and TRBJ2-1; D possibly corresponds to TRBD1 (6 bases). Germline CDR1 reads MNHEY; CDR2 reads SVGEGT. V was shortened by 4 bases and J by 0 bases, with 16 bases between the two germline ends. CDR3 length equals 17 residues. CDR3 loop: CASSFSDRQYSYNEQFF. The CDR3 DNA is TGTGCCAGCAGTTTTTCCGACAGGCAATACTCCTACAATGAGCAGTTCTTC.